This TCR beta chain was identified during a study of blood T cell repertoires in COVID-19. TCRdb keeps only in-frame clones here, not all; method: immunoSEQ multiplex PCR. The sample shows about 390,000 clones, 87% of them seen only once. The source material was PBMCs or T cells enriched from blood (not recorded which). The clonotype was recovered from a woman aged 50 to 60 who had recovered from COVID-19.

For the CDR3, the DNA is TGCAGCGTTCGAACAGGGGGCAATATGAACACTGAAGCTTTCTTT. Its protein is CSVRTGGNMNTEAFF. The chain employs TRBV29-1 and TRBJ1-1; TRBD1 matches at 9 bases. The V and J ends lost 5 bases and 0 bases, in that order; junction bases with no gene match: 7. The CDR3 totals 15 residues. Germline CDR1 reads SQVTM; CDR2 reads ANQGSEA.